This T cell receptor beta chain was observed in a study of molecular identifiers for immune sequencing clone quantification (dated by TCRdb to the late 2010s). About the full investigation: For a replicate experiment, RNA from around 20,000 or 100,000 naive CD8 T cells was divided into five aliquots, and four of the five aliquots were sequenced. CD8 T cells were used in a methods study to benchmark molecular-identifier clustering-based TCR repertoire sequencing (MIDCIRS) and TCR RNA copy counting.

The library relied on PCR. Sequenced using a NextSeq 500. Preparation of bulk TCR libraries followed a previously described approach, with the TCR primers listed in Table S5. Purification of total RNA was performed with the Qiagen AllPrep DNA/RNA kit. Reads from multiple sequencing runs of the same library were pooled before analysis. As for the authors' bioinformatics: Reads were retained only if the reads had an exact TCR constant sequence, and the retained reads were trimmed to 150 nt and grouped according to their 12-nt molecular barcodes. Reads within each barcode group were sub-clustered using a 15% Levenshtein threshold, and quality-weighted consensus sequences were constructed for each RNA molecule. Non-functional sequences were removed, as were lower-count sequences one edit away from another. Based on fitting two negative binomial distributions, any barcode sub-cluster with under 20% of the maximum read count was discarded. The public reads were reprocessed in TCRdb via fastp at Q25 and MiXCR, keeping in-frame beta chains. Rows are unified per CDR3 protein, each entry keeping the most common DNA and genes. TCRdb's processing, not the study's, gives the V and J calls here. The sample records approximately 630,000 distinct CDR3 sequences, about 25% of which are singletons. Approximately 0.75% of the sample comes from the top ten.

Libraries of naive CD8 T cells were built from about 20,000 to 1,000,000 sorted cells, with 10%, 30% or 50% of the purified RNA used. Naive CD8 T cells were FACS-sorted as CD8+CD4-CCR7+CD45RA+ on a BD FACSAria II into RLT Plus buffer. Approximately 9 TCR copies' worth of Jurkat RNA were spiked into roughly 17,000-1,100,000 naive CD8 T cell samples to test detection sensitivity. CD8 T cells were enriched with RosetteSep CD8+ T Cell Enrichment Cocktail and Ficoll-Paque, followed by ACK red cell lysis. Study-level results and caveats: In CMV-specific effector cells, over 99% of molecules were held by clones above 20 RNA copies, whereas under 1% of molecules were held by such clones in naive cells. The naive libraries included spiked-in Jurkat TCR RNA (about 9 copies' worth), and this Jurkat TCR RNA is not part of the donor repertoire. Spiked-in Jurkat TCR RNA equivalent to a single cell was reported to be detectable even among over 800,000 naive CD8 T cells. Modeling estimated about 2.8 recovered TCR RNA copies per cell, compared with about ten by digital PCR, which implies 30% to 35% capture efficiency. Highly expanded clone sizes could be underestimated if identical TCR molecules share a barcode. When barcode sub-clustering was omitted, TCR diversity was inflated by chimeric consensus sequences, with chimeras reaching as high as 47%.

This clonotype was observed a handful of times. Its antigen remains undetermined. The input lacks base qualities; no much larger clone sits a single base away. This receptor was taken from a human donor in good health. Some libraries in this study had Jurkat cell RNA spiked in. Sequenced input: naive CD8+ T cells from blood, with Jurkat cell RNA spiked in. This specimen's cell subset or site label, interpreted: FACS-sorted CD8+CD4-CCR7+CD45RA+ naive T cells.

Read as DNA, the sequence is TGTGCCAGCAGTCCCAATAGCCGGAAGAGCTCCTACGAGCAGTACTTC. It translates to CASSPNSRKSSYEQYF. The chain was built from TRBV27 and TRBJ2-7, with the D gene call left open. From the germline V gene (reference sequence), CDR1 is MNHEY and CDR2 is SMNVEV. Deletion took 5 bases off V and 0 bases off J, with a span of 17 bases between the germline ends. Inclusive of the bounding cysteine and phenylalanine, the CDR3 is 16 residues long. This entry keeps only the CDR3 DNA: 48 bases, framed from base 1.